Sequencing of this TCR beta chain was carried out in a study of blood T cell repertoires in COVID-19. V dropped 5 bases and J dropped 9; count of bases not matched to a gene: 6. The germline V gene has CDR1 LNHNV and CDR2 YYDKDF (reference sequence). This CDR3 is 13 amino acids long. Clones were read by immunoSEQ multiplex PCR, and TCRdb kept only the in-frame ones, dropping some. The sample contains some 240,000 clones, 70% to 85% of which appear only once. This sequence originates from a woman between 40 and 55 years old who had recovered from COVID-19. Sample: peripheral blood. V gene TRBV15 combines with J gene TRBJ2-4; 8 bases align to TRBD1. CDR3 sequence: CATSPGQGPIQYF. The CDR3 coding sequence is TGTGCCACCAGCCCCGGACAGGGTCCCATTCAGTACTTC.